One and the same sample provided the 19 T cell receptor beta chains below, sequenced in a study of T cell changes during pregnancy in multiple sclerosis. Assay: immunoSEQ multiplex PCR; the TCRdb copy retains only in-frame clones and omits some. The table lists tens of thousands of clones, 93% of them singletons. The sequencing used CD8+ T cells from peripheral blood mononuclear cells, collected in the second trimester of pregnancy. All receptors come from a female donor with multiple sclerosis, enrolled in a pregnancy study.

The rearrangement links TRBV11-2 to TRBJ1-6; no clear D. Germline values: CDR1 SGHAT, CDR2 FQNNGV. Trimming shortened V by 4 bases and J by 8 bases, and 12 bases separated the two germline ends. CDR3 length equals 14 residues. CDR3 residues: CASSSRSADSPLHF. The CDR3 nucleotides read TGTGCCAGCAGCTCCCGGTCCGCGGATTCACCCCTCCACTTT.

The J gene is TRBJ2-1, the V gene TRBV6-1; possible D gene TRBD2, 6 bases. This CDR3 comprises 15 residues. With 2 bases removed from V and 7 bases from J, the gap between germline ends came to 15 bases. Looked up from germline, CDR1 is MNHNS and CDR2 is SASEGT. The CDR3 region has the DNA TGTGCCAGCAGTGAACTTCGCAGGGCGGGAAATGAGCAGTTCTTC. Translating it yields CASSELRRAGNEQFF.

J is TRBJ2-2 and V is TRBV9; perhaps TRBD1 as D (6 bases). The germline V and J ends were trimmed by 2 bases and 0 bases, with 14 bases remaining between them. From germline, CDR1 is SGDLS and CDR2 YYNGEE. This CDR3 has 17 residues. For the CDR3, the DNA is TGTGCCAGCAGCGTGCCCCCCAGGGGCCCGAACACCGGGGAGCTGTTTTTT. Translating gives CASSVPPRGPNTGELFF.

The chain combines TRBV6-1 with TRBJ1-2; tentatively, D is TRBD1 (6 bases). CDR3 size: 12 residues. Germline V gives CDR1 MNHNS, CDR2 SASEGT. V lost 6 bases to trimming and J lost 4 bases, with 9 bases between them. The CDR3 sequence is CASRGGVYGYTF. CDR3 coding DNA: TGTGCCAGCAGAGGGGGGGTCTATGGCTACACCTTC.

The chain couples TRBV13 to TRBJ2-7, with D perhaps matching TRBD1 (5 bases). With 2 bases removed from V and 2 bases from J, the gap between germline ends came to 13 bases. This CDR3 has 15 residues. Germline V CDR1 and CDR2: PRHDT, FYEKMQ (reference sequence). Here the CDR3 DNA reads TGTGCCAGCAGCTTATCCCAGGGCGCGGCCTACGAGCAGTACTTC. Translation: CASSLSQGAAYEQYF. Supplemented by reference TRBV13 and TRBJ2-7, the full variable domain reads AAGVIQSPRHLIKEKRETATLKCYPIPRHDTVYWYQQGPGQDPQFLISFYEKMQSDKGSIPDRFSAQQFSDYHSELNMSSLELGDSALYFCASSLSQGAAYEQYFGPGTRLTVT.

The chain links TRBV23-1 to TRBJ1-6; possible D gene TRBD1, 5 bases. TRBV23-1 is classed as an ORF, of uncertain function. V was pared by 8 bases and J by 8 bases, with 22 bases between. The CDR3 has 16 residues. In DNA, the CDR3 is TGCGCCAGCGGCTCAGCGATGGGGGGGAGTTATTCACCCCTCCACTTT. Translation gives CASGSAMGGSYSPLHF.

The chain carries TRBV11-2 and TRBJ1-2, with D possibly TRBD1 on 5 matching bases. Germline V CDR1 and CDR2: SGHAT, FQNNGV. V dropped 1 base and J dropped 3 bases, with 18 bases sitting between them. This CDR3 is built from 17 residues. The CDR3 nucleotides are TGTGCCAGCAGCTTAGCGCCCGGGGGGTATGTGGACTATGGCTACACCTTC. It is translated as CASSLAPGGYVDYGYTF.

This rearrangement joins TRBV7-6 to TRBJ1-5; D remains ambiguous. Trimming shortened V by 4 bases and J by 3 bases, and 7 bases separated the two germline ends. Germline-derived CDR1 and CDR2 are SGHVS and FNYEAQ. The CDR3 is made up of 13 amino acids. CDR3 coding DNA: TGTGCCAGCAGCTATGAGGTCAATCAGCCCCAGCATTTT. It encodes CASSYEVNQPQHF.

V and J are TRBV28 and TRBJ1-4, with 10 bases identical to TRBD1. The germline gives CDR1 MDHEN, CDR2 SYDVKM. With 6 bases clipped from V and 8 bases from J, the junction kept 9 bases outside the gene matches. The CDR3 loop spans 15 amino acids. The DNA of the CDR3 is TGTGCCAGCAGCTGGCGACAGGGGGCTGGGGAAAAACTGTTTTTT. This translates into CASSWRQGAGEKLFF.

This clone was seen a single time. V usage is TRBV2 and J usage is TRBJ1-5; D may be TRBD1 (5 bases). Trimming stripped 3 bases from V and 6 bases from J, with 18 bases between. The CDR3 totals 16 residues. Germline loops: CDR1 SNHLY, CDR2 FYNNEI. CDR3 nucleotide sequence: TGTGCCAGCAGTGAGACACACCCTTCGGGGGGTCAGCCCCAGCATTTT. Its translation: CASSETHPSGGQPQHF. The full variable domain, rest sourced from reference TRBV2 and TRBJ1-5, is EPEVTQTPSHQVTQMGQEVILRCVPISNHLYFYWYRQILGQKVEFLVSFYNNEISEKSEIFDDQFSVERPDGSNFTLKIRSTKLEDSAMYFCASSETHPSGGQPQHFGDGTRLSIL.

The J gene is TRBJ2-7, the V gene TRBV9; D is perhaps TRBD1 (5 bases). Looked up from germline, CDR1 is SGDLS and CDR2 is YYNGEE. This CDR3 comprises 15 residues. The V gene lost 3 bases and the J gene lost 2 bases, with 15 bases spanning the gap. The CDR3 reads CASSGGSQGTYEQYF. The DNA for the CDR3 is TGTGCCAGCAGCGGTGGCTCGCAGGGCACCTACGAGCAGTACTTC.

The chain couples TRBV29-1 to TRBJ2-7, with 12 bases that match TRBD1. The junction had 2 bases not matched to a gene; V was cut back by 1 base and J by 4 bases. This CDR3 region has 14 residues. Germline CDR1 is SQVTM and CDR2 is ANQGSEA. The CDR3 is CSVEGDRGQYEQYF. The CDR3 DNA reads as TGCAGCGTTGAAGGGGACAGGGGGCAATACGAGCAGTACTTC.

Only a few counts were recorded for this clone. The chain carries TRBV10-3 and TRBJ1-5; possible D gene TRBD1, 5 bases. V lost 10 bases and J lost 0, with 19 bases in between. Germline V CDR1 and CDR2: ENHRY, SYGVKD. The CDR3 consists of 16 residues. CDR3 DNA: TGTGCCACCCGGGATGTGGGGGGAGGTAGCAATCAGCCCCAGCATTTT. Translation: CATRDVGGGSNQPQHF.

The J gene is TRBJ2-1, the V gene TRBV5-4; tentatively, D is TRBD2 (6 bases). Trimming removed 6 bases at V and 5 bases at J, with 18 bases between. CDR1 and CDR2 from the germline V gene are SGHNT and YYREEE (reference sequence). The CDR3 is 15 residues long. The CDR3 is CASTLRGGGDNEQFF. The CDR3 nucleotides are TGTGCCAGCACTCTGCGGGGAGGAGGAGACAATGAGCAGTTCTTC.

V gene TRBV2 combines with J gene TRBJ2-7; 10 positions match TRBD2. This CDR3 is built from 15 residues. Germline lookup yields CDR1 SNHLY and CDR2 FYNNEI. With V trimmed by 9 bases and J by 2 bases, 10 bases remained unmatched. In nucleotides, the CDR3 is TGTGCCAGTAATGGGGGGCTAGCGGGGGCCTACGAGCAGTACTTC. It encodes CASNGGLAGAYEQYF.

The chain carries TRBV19 and TRBJ2-1; TRBD2 might be the D (5 bases). V dropped 2 bases and J dropped 4 bases, with 6 bases sitting between them. In germline, CDR1 is LNHDA, CDR2 SQIVND (reference sequence). This CDR3 has 13 residues. Written as DNA, the CDR3 is TGTGCCAGTAGTATAAGCGGATACAATGAGCAGTTCTTC. Amino acids: CASSISGYNEQFF. The complete variable domain, with remaining parts taken from reference TRBV19 and TRBJ2-1, reads DGGITQSPKYLFRKEGQNVTLSCEQNLNHDAMYWYRQDPGQGLRLIYYSQIVNDFQKGDIAEGYSVSREKKESFPLTVTSAQKNPTAFYLCASSISGYNEQFFGPGTRLTVL.

The chain combines TRBV5-4 with TRBJ2-5; possibly TRBD2 for D (6 bases). V dropped 4 bases and J dropped 2 bases, with 18 bases sitting between them. This CDR3 has 16 amino acids. Per germline, CDR1 SGHNT and CDR2 YYREEE (reference sequence). Here the CDR3 reads CASSQPDWRAQETQYF. CDR3 nucleotides: TGTGCCAGCAGCCAGCCAGACTGGAGGGCACAAGAGACCCAGTACTTC.

The chain employs TRBV6-1 and TRBJ2-3; TRBD2 aligns across 7 bases. The V segment lost 5 bases and the J segment 2 bases; nucleotides outside the gene matches: 7. Germline V CDR1 and CDR2: MNHNS, SASEGT. This CDR3 is 15 amino acids long. This CDR3 is CASSISSGATDTQYF. The CDR3 DNA sequence: TGTGCCAGCAGTATTTCTAGCGGAGCCACAGATACGCAGTATTTT.

This chain uses TRBV7-2 with TRBJ2-1; D unclear. CDR1 and CDR2 from the germline V gene are SGHTA and FQGNSA. This CDR3 region has 15 residues. The V gene lost 5 bases and the J gene lost 6 bases, with 17 bases spanning the gap. DNA for the CDR3: TGTGCCAGCAGCCCCGGCGGCTATACTCCCAATGAGCAGTTCTTC. Translating it yields CASSPGGYTPNEQFF.